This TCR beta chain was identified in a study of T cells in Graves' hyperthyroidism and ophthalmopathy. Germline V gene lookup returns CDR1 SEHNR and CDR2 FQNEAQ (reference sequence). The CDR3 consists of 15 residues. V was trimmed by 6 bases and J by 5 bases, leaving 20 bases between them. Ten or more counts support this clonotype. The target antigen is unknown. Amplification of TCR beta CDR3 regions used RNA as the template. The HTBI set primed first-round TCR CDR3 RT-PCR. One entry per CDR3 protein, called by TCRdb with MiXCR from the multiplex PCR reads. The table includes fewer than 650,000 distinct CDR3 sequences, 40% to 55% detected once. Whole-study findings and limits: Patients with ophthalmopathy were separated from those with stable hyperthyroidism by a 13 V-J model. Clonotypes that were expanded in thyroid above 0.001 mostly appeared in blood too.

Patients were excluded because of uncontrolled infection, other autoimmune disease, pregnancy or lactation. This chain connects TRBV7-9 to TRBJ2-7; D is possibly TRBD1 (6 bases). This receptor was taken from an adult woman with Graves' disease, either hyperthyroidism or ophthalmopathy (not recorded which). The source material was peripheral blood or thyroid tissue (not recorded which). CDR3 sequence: CASSFSGASFDEQYF. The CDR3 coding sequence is TGTGCCAGCAGTTTCTCAGGGGCGTCGTTCGACGAGCAGTACTTC.